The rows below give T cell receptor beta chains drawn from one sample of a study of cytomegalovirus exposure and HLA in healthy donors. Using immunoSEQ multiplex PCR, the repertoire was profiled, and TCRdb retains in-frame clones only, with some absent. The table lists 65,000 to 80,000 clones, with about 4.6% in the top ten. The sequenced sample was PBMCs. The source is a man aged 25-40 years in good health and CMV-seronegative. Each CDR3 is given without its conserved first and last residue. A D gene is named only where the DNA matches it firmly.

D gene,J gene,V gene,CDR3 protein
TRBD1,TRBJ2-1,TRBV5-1,ASSLEGTGRLGQF
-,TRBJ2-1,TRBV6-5,ASSRGNEQF
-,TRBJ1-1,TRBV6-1,ASSEVLGRWNTEAF
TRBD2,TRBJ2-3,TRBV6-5,ASSRTRNTDTQY
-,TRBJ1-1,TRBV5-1,ASSLDRSGSHTEAF
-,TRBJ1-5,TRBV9,ASSVDGNQPQH
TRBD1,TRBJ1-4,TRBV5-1,ASRDRGLNEKLF
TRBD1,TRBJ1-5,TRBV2,ASSQQGLRNQPQH
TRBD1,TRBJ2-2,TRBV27,ASSFRGTVDEELF
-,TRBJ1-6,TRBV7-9,ASSFPQGTNSPLH
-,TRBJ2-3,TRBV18,ASSPRTGTDTQY
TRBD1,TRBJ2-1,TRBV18,ASSPGQGYNEQF
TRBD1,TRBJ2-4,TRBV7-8,ASRSDRAENIQY
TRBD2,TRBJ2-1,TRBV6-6,ASKRTSPHEQF
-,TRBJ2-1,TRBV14,ASSRDLGGVYEQF
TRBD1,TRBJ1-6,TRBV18,ASSPMGDRGKSPLH
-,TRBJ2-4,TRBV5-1,ASSLGRAGNIQY
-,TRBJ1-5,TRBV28,ASSLTQGGPDQPQH
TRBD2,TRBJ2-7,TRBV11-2,ASSGLRRLAGDPYEQY
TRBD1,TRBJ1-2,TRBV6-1,ASSLRQGRFYGYT
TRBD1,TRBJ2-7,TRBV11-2,ASSLVARGYEQY
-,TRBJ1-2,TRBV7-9,ASSPGRGWGYGYT
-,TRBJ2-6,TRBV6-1,ASSEATGILWANVLT
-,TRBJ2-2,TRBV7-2,ASSLDGDTGELF
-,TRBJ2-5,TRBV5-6,ASSLVTGGKETQY
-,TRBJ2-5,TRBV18,ASSPPGGETQY
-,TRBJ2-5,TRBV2,ASSGRLGGVQETQY
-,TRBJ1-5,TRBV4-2,ATSEIENSNQPQH
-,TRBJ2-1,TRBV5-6,ASSLIGSSSYNEQF
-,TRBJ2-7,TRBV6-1,ASSEATGESEQY
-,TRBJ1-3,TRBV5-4,ASSSTVSGNTIY
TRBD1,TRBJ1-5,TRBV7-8,ASSLGQGGLQPQH
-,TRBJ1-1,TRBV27,ASSLSRNTEAF
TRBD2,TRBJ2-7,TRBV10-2,ASAGGGSSSYEQY
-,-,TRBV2,ASSEVGYEQY
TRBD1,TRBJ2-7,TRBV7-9,ASSRTGAEQY
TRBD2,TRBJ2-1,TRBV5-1,ASTPASGYNEQF
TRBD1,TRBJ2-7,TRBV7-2,ASSPPPGQGVYEQY
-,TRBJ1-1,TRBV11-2,ASSSDRNTEAF
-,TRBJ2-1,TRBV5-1,ASSLKQGGGTNEQF
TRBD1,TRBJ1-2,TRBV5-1,ASSRLTLDRDYGYT
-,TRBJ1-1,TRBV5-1,ASSPRDMTEAF
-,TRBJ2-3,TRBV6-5,ASTLGGLTDTQY
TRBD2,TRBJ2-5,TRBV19,ASSMRGGVRLPAQY
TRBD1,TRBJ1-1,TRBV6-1,ASSGSSRGTEAF
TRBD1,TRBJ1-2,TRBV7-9,ASSSGTGALGYT
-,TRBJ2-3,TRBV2,ASSWGPPTDTQY
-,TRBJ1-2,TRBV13,ASSLMTWGDYGYT
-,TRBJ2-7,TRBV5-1,ASTSLSYEQY
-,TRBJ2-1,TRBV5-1,ASSLDVESEQF
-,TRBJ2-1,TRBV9,ASSVTSSYNEQF
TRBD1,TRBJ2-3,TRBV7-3,ASSSTGQGNTDTQY
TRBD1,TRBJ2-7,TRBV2,ASMTGQPYEQY
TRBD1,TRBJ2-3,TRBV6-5,ASSPGTGFTDTQY
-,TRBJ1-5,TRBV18,ASSRGGIQPQH
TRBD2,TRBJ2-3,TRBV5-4,ASSPGGTVTDTQY
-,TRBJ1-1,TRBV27,ASSSIDSTEAF
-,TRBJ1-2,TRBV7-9,ASSLGGAFGGYT